This record covers a single T cell receptor (beta chain). What it binds is unknown. The germline and genes are mouse ones. The CDR3 is cut off 1 residue early in the read; its end comes from the germline J gene. The method was immunoSEQ multiplex PCR; TCRdb's version includes in-frame clones alone and lacks a portion of them. This sample yields approximately 4,700 clones, of which 32% are seen a single time; roughly 9% belongs to the top ten. As for time point: mouse harvest day 14 after allogeneic transplant. Each mouse received 10^7 T-cell-depleted marrow cells plus 10^6 splenic CD5+ T cells by tail vein. Tissues came from B6→BALB/c major-mismatch GVHD mice at day 7 or 14. The source of the sample is a study of tissue T cells after allogeneic stem cell transplantation. General study points: Shared clones across patients were few; motif clustering revealed tissue-specific shared signatures. The patient cohort was small and clinically heterogeneous, with limited sampling depth. Anatomically similar tissues had similar TCR repertoires within each patient.

The ends lost 2 bases at V and 1 base at J; junction bases unmatched: 1. CDR3 length: 15 amino acids. Germline V CDR1 and CDR2: LGHNA, YNLKQL (reference sequence). The receptor was isolated from a female BALB/c mouse given C57BL/6 T cells with graft-versus-host disease after an allogeneic hematopoietic cell transplant. What was sequenced was skin. The chain joins TRBV5 to TRBJ2-4, with TRBD2 matching 9 bases. Incomplete CDR3 DNA: TGTGCCAGCAGCCAACACTGGGGGGGTCAAAACACCTTGTAC. Amino acid sequence: CASSQHWGGQNTLY. The whole CDR3 region reads CASSQHWGGQNTLYF.